Listed here are 8 T cell receptor beta chains from one sample, sequenced in a study of cytomegalovirus exposure and HLA in healthy donors. PCR amplification relied on 60 Vbeta primers (plus 13 Jbeta primers). Repertoires were generated with immunoSEQ multiplex PCR, while TCRdb's copy carries only in-frame clones and drops some. The sample has about 190,000 clones, approximately 85% seen once. Sequenced sample: PBMCs. Source of these receptors: a young man in good health and CMV-seronegative.

The chain combines TRBV7-2 with TRBJ1-3, with TRBD1 as a possible D gene (6 bases). V was pared by 5 bases and J by 0 bases, with 14 bases between. This CDR3 comprises 16 residues. Germline loops: CDR1 SGHTA, CDR2 FQGNSA. The CDR3 here is CASSPRTVSSGNTIYF. The CDR3 bases are TGTGCCAGCAGCCCTAGGACAGTGAGCTCTGGAAACACCATATATTTT. The whole variable domain, remainder taken from reference TRBV7-2 and TRBJ1-3, is GAGVSQSPSNKVTEKGKDVELRCDPISGHTALYWYRQSLGQGLEFLIYFQGNSAPDKSGLPSDRFSAERTGGSVSTLTIQRTQQEDSAVYLCASSPRTVSSGNTIYFGEGSWLTVV.

This chain uses TRBV28 with TRBJ2-7; tentatively, D is TRBD2 (6 bases). V gave up 5 bases and J gave up 3 bases, with 14 bases separating them. Germline V gene lookup returns CDR1 MDHEN and CDR2 SYDVKM. The CDR3 is made up of 14 amino acids. DNA for the CDR3: TGTGCCAGCAGTCCCCCGGGACTGCTCTACGAGCAGTACTTC. The encoded protein is CASSPPGLLYEQYF.

V usage is TRBV6-6 and J usage is TRBJ1-2, with 7 bases identical to TRBD1. Germline-derived CDR1 and CDR2 are MNHNY and SVGAGI (reference sequence). Trimming removed 0 bases from V and 3 bases from J; junction bases left unmatched: 7. This CDR3 is built from 16 residues. The CDR3, as DNA: TGTGCCAGCAGTTACTCCCGCCGACAGGGTGACTATGGCTACACCTTC. It translates to CASSYSRRQGDYGYTF.

J is TRBJ2-5 and V is TRBV28, with 7 bases lining up with TRBD2. This CDR3 has 15 residues. Germline V gives CDR1 MDHEN, CDR2 SYDVKM. The J segment lost 5 bases and the V segment lost 1 base, leaving 7 bases of the junction unmatched. The CDR3 bases are TGTGCCAGCAGTTTATTCGGGGGAGGGAAGGAGACCCAGTACTTC. Its translation: CASSLFGGGKETQYF.

The gene calls are TRBV15 and TRBJ1-2, with D tentatively TRBD1 (5 bases). Trimming pared 0 bases from V and 0 bases from J, leaving 17 bases between. There are 18 residues in the CDR3. The germline V gene has CDR1 LNHNV and CDR2 YYDKDF (reference sequence). CDR3 in amino acids: CATSRDLLGALTNYGYTF. Here the CDR3 DNA reads TGTGCCACCAGCAGAGATCTGCTTGGGGCCCTTACTAACTATGGCTACACCTTC.

This clone appeared a single time. The chain is built from TRBV4-3 and TRBJ2-7; 11 bases map to TRBD2. Germline CDR1 LGHNA, CDR2 YSLEER. V lost 4 bases to trimming and J lost 2 bases; unmatched junction nucleotides: 4. This CDR3 comprises 15 residues. The CDR3 reads CASSRLAGGPYEQYF. The CDR3 DNA sequence: TGCGCCAGCAGCCGCCTAGCGGGGGGCCCCTACGAGCAGTACTTC.

The V gene is TRBV6-1, the J gene TRBJ1-3; perhaps TRBD1 as D (6 bases). Germline-derived CDR1 and CDR2 are MNHNS and SASEGT. This CDR3 contains 13 residues. Deletions cut 6 bases from V and 7 bases from J, with 13 bases between. Here the CDR3 reads CASSGEGGNTIYF. For the CDR3, the DNA is TGTGCCAGCAGCGGAGAGGGGGGGAACACCATATATTTT.

The chain couples TRBV9 to TRBJ2-1; D is undetermined. The V and J ends lost 4 bases and 2 bases respectively, with 19 bases between them. CDR3 size: 17 residues. Germline V gene sequence: CDR1 SGDLS, CDR2 YYNGEE. In nucleotides, the CDR3 is TGTGCCAGCAGCCTAGGGCTAATCGATAGCCCCTACAATGAGCAGTTCTTC. It encodes CASSLGLIDSPYNEQFF. Together with reference TRBV9 and TRBJ2-1, the CDR3 gives the full variable domain: DSGVTQTPKHLITATGQRVTLRCSPRSGDLSVYWYQQSLDQGLQFLIQYYNGEERAKGNILERFSAQQFPDLHSELNLSSLELGDSALYFCASSLGLIDSPYNEQFFGPGTRLTVL.